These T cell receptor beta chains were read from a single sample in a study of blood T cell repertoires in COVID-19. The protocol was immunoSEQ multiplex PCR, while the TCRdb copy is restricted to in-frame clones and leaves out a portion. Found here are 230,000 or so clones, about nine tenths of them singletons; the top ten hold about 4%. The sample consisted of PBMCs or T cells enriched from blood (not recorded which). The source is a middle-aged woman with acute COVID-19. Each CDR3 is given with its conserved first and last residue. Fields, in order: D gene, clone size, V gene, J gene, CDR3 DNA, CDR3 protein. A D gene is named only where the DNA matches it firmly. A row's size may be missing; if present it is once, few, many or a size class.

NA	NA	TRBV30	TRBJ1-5	TGTGCCTGGAGTGGTGGGACACCTAGCAATCAGCCCCAGCATTTT	CAWSGGTPSNQPQHF
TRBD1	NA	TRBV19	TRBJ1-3	TGTGCCAGTAGGAATCAGGGGGCATTTGGAAACACCATATATTTT	CASRNQGAFGNTIYF
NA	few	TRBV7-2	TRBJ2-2	TGTGCCAGCAGCACGAGGCTCTCCACAGGGACCGGGGAGCTGTTTTTT	CASSTRLSTGTGELFF
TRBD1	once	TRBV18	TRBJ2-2	TGTGCCAGCGCCCCCGGGACAGGGATGCCTACCGGGGAGCTGTTTTTT	CASAPGTGMPTGELFF
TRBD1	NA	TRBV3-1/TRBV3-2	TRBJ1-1	TGTGCCAGCAGCCGAGGACAGGGTGAAGCTTTCTTT	CASSRGQGEAFF
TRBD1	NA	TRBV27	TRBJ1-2	TGTGCCAGCAGTGAATTCACTATGCCGGGACAGGGCTATGGCTACACCTTC	CASSEFTMPGQGYGYTF
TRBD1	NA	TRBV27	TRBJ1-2	TGTGCCAGCAGTTTATTTTCGGACAGGTCCACACGCTACACCTTC	CASSLFSDRSTRYTF
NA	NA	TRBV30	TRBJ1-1	TGTGCCTGGACGGTGTGGGGGGTAGGAAGGACTGAAGCTTTCTTT	CAWTVWGVGRTEAFF
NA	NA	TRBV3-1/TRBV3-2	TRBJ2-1	TGTGCCAGCAAGGATGCGGGGATCTACAATGAGCAGTTCTTC	CASKDAGIYNEQFF
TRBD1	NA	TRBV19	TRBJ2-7	TGTGCCAGTAGTATACAGGGGGCCTACGAGCAGTACTTC	CASSIQGAYEQYF
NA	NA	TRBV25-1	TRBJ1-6	TGTGCCAGCAAGGGGAATTCACCCCTCCACTTT	CASKGNSPLHF
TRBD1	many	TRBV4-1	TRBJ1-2	TGCGCCAGCAGCCAAGGAACCGGGACAGGGGAGGCCCTAAAAGGCTACACCTTC	CASSQGTGTGEALKGYTF
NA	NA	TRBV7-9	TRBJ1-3	TGTGCCAGCAGCTTAGCGGGACTGACCTCTGGAAACACCATATATTTT	CASSLAGLTSGNTIYF
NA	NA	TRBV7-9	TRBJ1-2	TGTGCCAGCAGCCCGCCGGGAAGGGGGACGAAAAGTGACTATGGCTACACCTTC	CASSPPGRGTKSDYGYTF
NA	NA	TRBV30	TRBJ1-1	TGTGCCTGGAGTTTCCGACAGAGGATGAACACTGAAGCTTTCTTT	CAWSFRQRMNTEAFF
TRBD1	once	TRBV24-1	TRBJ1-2	TGTGCCACCAGTGATCCGGACAGGACCTATGGCTACACCTTC	CATSDPDRTYGYTF
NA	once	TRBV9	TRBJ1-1	TGTGCCAGCAGCGCCGAAGGGGGAATGAACACTGAAGCTTTCTTT	CASSAEGGMNTEAFF
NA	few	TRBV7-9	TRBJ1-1	TGTGCCAGCAGCTTGGGGCAGGGTTTGAACACTGAAGCTTTCTTT	CASSLGQGLNTEAFF
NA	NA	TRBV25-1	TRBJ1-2	TGTGCCAGCAGTGAGGGGGGAAGGGATGGCTACACCTTC	CASSEGGRDGYTF
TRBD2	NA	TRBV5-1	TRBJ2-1	TGCGCCAGCAGCTTGTCGACTAGCGGGGGGGTCGACAATGAGCAGTTCTTC	CASSLSTSGGVDNEQFF
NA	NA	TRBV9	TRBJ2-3	TGTGCCAGCAGCCTAGGAGATTTGCCCACAGATACGCAGTATTTT	CASSLGDLPTDTQYF
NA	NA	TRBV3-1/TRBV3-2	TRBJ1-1	TGTGCCAGCAGCCTTCTCGGGGGAACTGTGGTCACTGAAGCTTTCTTT	CASSLLGGTVVTEAFF
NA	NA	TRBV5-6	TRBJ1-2	TGTGCCAGCTCCTCTGTCAGGGCAGTTAACTATGGCTACACCTTC	CASSSVRAVNYGYTF
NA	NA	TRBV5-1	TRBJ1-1	TGCGCCAGCAGCTTGGCTGGGGGCCCAAGGTCGGACACTGAAGCTTTCTTT	CASSLAGGPRSDTEAFF
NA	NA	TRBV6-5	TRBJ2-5	TGTGCCAGCAGTTACTCGACCCGAGGGACCCAGTACTTC	CASSYSTRGTQYF
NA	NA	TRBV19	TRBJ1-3	TGTGCCAGTAGTATCCGGGGAGGCTCTGGAAACACCATATATTTT	CASSIRGGSGNTIYF